These T cell receptor beta chains were read from a single sample in a study of T cells after posttransplantation cyclophosphamide. Assay: immunoSEQ multiplex PCR; the TCRdb copy retains only in-frame clones and omits some. In total the sample includes about 39,000 clones, none of them seen once. Sequencing used PBMCs. The receptor source for this set is a woman aged 45-65 years in good health and a related stem cell transplant donor. CDR3s include the opening cysteine and the closing phenylalanine or tryptophan. The D gene is left open where the match is weak. Size values are once, few and many counts, or a class for expanded clones, and some rows have none.

CDR3 DNA: TGTGCCAGCAGCAAGATGACTAGCGGGGGGCTCCTCGGAGAGCAGTTCTTC; CDR3 protein: CASSKMTSGGLLGEQFF; clone size: many; D gene: TRBD2; J gene: TRBJ2-1; V gene: TRBV9
CDR3 DNA: TGTGCCAGCAGCTTAATTCAGTCCTCTGGGGCCAACGTCCTGACTTTC; CDR3 protein: CASSLIQSSGANVLTF; clone size: many; D gene: NA; J gene: TRBJ2-6; V gene: TRBV7-9
CDR3 DNA: TGTGCCAGCAGTGAAGCTGGGCTGAACACTGAAGCTTTCTTT; CDR3 protein: CASSEAGLNTEAFF; clone size: many; D gene: NA; J gene: TRBJ1-1; V gene: TRBV2
CDR3 DNA: TGTGCCAGCAGTCTATCGGGACAGATGGACCAGCAGTACTTC; CDR3 protein: CASSLSGQMDQQYF; clone size: many; D gene: TRBD1; J gene: TRBJ2-7; V gene: TRBV28
CDR3 DNA: TGTGCCAGCACCTCGGGGGGGCTGGGTGAGCAGTTCTTC; CDR3 protein: CASTSGGLGEQFF; clone size: many; D gene: TRBD2; J gene: TRBJ2-1; V gene: TRBV2
CDR3 DNA: TGTGCCAGCAGTGAAATAGAGCGTCGGGTCTCGAACACTGAAGCTTTCTTT; CDR3 protein: CASSEIERRVSNTEAFF; clone size: many; D gene: NA; J gene: TRBJ1-1; V gene: TRBV2
CDR3 DNA: TGTGCCAGCAGCCTCGGACAGGGAGAGACCCGGTACTTC; CDR3 protein: CASSLGQGETRYF; clone size: NA; D gene: TRBD1; J gene: TRBJ2-5; V gene: TRBV7-2
CDR3 DNA: TGCGCCAGCAGCCAAGGAGGGTTGTCAGGAAACACCATATATTTT; CDR3 protein: CASSQGGLSGNTIYF; clone size: many; D gene: NA; J gene: TRBJ1-3; V gene: TRBV4-3
CDR3 DNA: TGTGCCAGCAAGGACGGGAGATTGAACACTGAAGCTTTCTTT; CDR3 protein: CASKDGRLNTEAFF; clone size: NA; D gene: NA; J gene: TRBJ1-1; V gene: TRBV28
CDR3 DNA: TGTGCCAGCAGCTCCGGGACAGCTAGCTCTGGGGCCAACGTCCTGACTTTC; CDR3 protein: CASSSGTASSGANVLTF; clone size: many; D gene: TRBD1; J gene: TRBJ2-6; V gene: TRBV7-8
CDR3 DNA: TGTGCCAGCAGCTCCCTATTGACAGGGCATGGCGAGCAGTACTTC; CDR3 protein: CASSSLLTGHGEQYF; clone size: many; D gene: TRBD1; J gene: TRBJ2-7; V gene: TRBV7-8
CDR3 DNA: TGCGCCAGCAGCTTGGCCGGACAGAAATATTATTCACCCCTCCACTTT; CDR3 protein: CASSLAGQKYYSPLHF; clone size: many; D gene: NA; J gene: TRBJ1-6; V gene: TRBV5-1
CDR3 DNA: TGTGCCAGCAGCAATTCAGGCAGTTTGGGGAGTAACACCGGGGAGCTGTTTTTT; CDR3 protein: CASSNSGSLGSNTGELFF; clone size: NA; D gene: NA; J gene: TRBJ2-2; V gene: TRBV21-1
CDR3 DNA: TGTGCCAGCAGCCCCCTAGAGACAGGGCGCAATCAGCCCCAGCATTTT; CDR3 protein: CASSPLETGRNQPQHF; clone size: many; D gene: TRBD1; J gene: TRBJ1-5; V gene: TRBV7-9
CDR3 DNA: TGTGCCAGCGCTACAGGATCTGGGGCCAACGTCCTGACTTTC; CDR3 protein: CASATGSGANVLTF; clone size: many; D gene: NA; J gene: TRBJ2-6; V gene: TRBV19
CDR3 DNA: TGCGCCAGCAGCCAAGATCGGCAGGGTTCCGGGGAGCTGTTTTTT; CDR3 protein: CASSQDRQGSGELFF; clone size: many; D gene: NA; J gene: TRBJ2-2; V gene: TRBV4-1
CDR3 DNA: TGTGCCACCAGCAGAGAGGAGCCGGGACAGAGGTTCAATGAGCAGTTCTTC; CDR3 protein: CATSREEPGQRFNEQFF; clone size: few; D gene: TRBD1; J gene: TRBJ2-1; V gene: TRBV15
CDR3 DNA: TGTGCCAGCAGCTTATGGGGGGGGAACACTGAAGCTTTCTTT; CDR3 protein: CASSLWGGNTEAFF; clone size: many; D gene: NA; J gene: TRBJ1-1; V gene: TRBV7-2
CDR3 DNA: TGCGCCAGCAGCTTGGGTTTTGTACGGCAGGGAGATACGCAGTATTTT; CDR3 protein: CASSLGFVRQGDTQYF; clone size: many; D gene: NA; J gene: TRBJ2-3; V gene: TRBV5-1
CDR3 DNA: TGTGCCAGCAGCCAAGGCGGCAACACTGAAGCTTTCTTT; CDR3 protein: CASSQGGNTEAFF; clone size: NA; D gene: NA; J gene: TRBJ1-1; V gene: TRBV7-9
CDR3 DNA: TGTGCCAGCGAGAGGGGGACTGAAGCTTTCTTT; CDR3 protein: CASERGTEAFF; clone size: NA; D gene: NA; J gene: TRBJ1-1; V gene: TRBV6-1
CDR3 DNA: TGTGCCTGGAGTACCTGGACTAAGCCGAACGTCCTGACTTTC; CDR3 protein: CAWSTWTKPNVLTF; clone size: many; D gene: NA; J gene: TRBJ2-6; V gene: TRBV30
CDR3 DNA: TGTGCCAGCAGACCACAGGGATCTGGGGCCAACGTCCTGACTTTC; CDR3 protein: CASRPQGSGANVLTF; clone size: many; D gene: NA; J gene: TRBJ2-6; V gene: TRBV27